This T cell receptor beta chain was sequenced during a study of cytotoxic CD8 clonotypes in ibrutinib-treated CLL. Study information: Overall, about 25 responses were partial and 2 complete; following median about 70 months, about 15 patients stayed remitted and about 12 progressed. Study-wide results and caveats: Measured clonality at baseline was greater than in age-matched healthy donors and tracked with circulating CD8+ T-cell counts. Clonotypes that were public were uncommon, and they contracted or stayed stable on treatment.

In regard to this clone: What it binds is not known.

Profiling relied on immunoSEQ multiplex PCR, and the TCRdb table lists in-frame clones only, not all of them. The repertoire includes some 120,000 clones, more than 55% of them detected once, and around a third sits in the top ten. Libraries of TCR beta were made from around 1.8 micrograms of genomic DNA that came from cryopreserved PBMCs. The receptor comes from a human donor with chronic lymphocytic leukemia. Sequenced material: PBMCs, taken after 24 months of ibrutinib treatment.

CDR3 nucleotides: TGTGCCAGCAGCTCCATTACTAGCGCCGTCAACAATGAGCAGTTCTTC. This gives the protein CASSSITSAVNNEQFF. This sequence joins TRBV7-9 and TRBJ2-1, with TRBD2 matching 7 bases. Germline V gene lookup returns CDR1 SEHNR and CDR2 FQNEAQ (reference sequence). J was trimmed by 5 bases and V by 4 bases; bases with no gene match: 11. The CDR3 length is 16 residues.